The clone carrying this TCR beta chain showed up just a few times. This record belongs to a study of blood T cells in healthy people across ages. A second PCR, run for about 6 to 12 cycles, used a sample-barcoded 5' primer plus a J-beta primer mix. TCRdb processed the 5' RACE reads anew with MiXCR; each CDR3 protein has one entry. The table includes hundreds of thousands of distinct CDR3 sequences, around 24% detected once. These data were likewise used in another study, on T cells of mothers and their children.

This receptor was identified in a boy aged 5-17 years in good health. The sample consisted of blood.

This CDR3 reads CSATPSSGSYTQYF. DNA for the CDR3: TGCAGTGCTACACCCTCTAGCGGGAGTTATACGCAGTATTTT. The rearrangement links TRBV20-1 to TRBJ2-3; 10 bases are shared with TRBD2. Losses at the gene ends were 4 bases for V and 7 bases for J; bases not matched to a gene: 8. This CDR3 region has 14 residues. CDR1 and CDR2 from the germline V gene are DFQATT and SNEGSKA (reference sequence).